This TCR beta chain stems from a study of T cell changes during pregnancy in multiple sclerosis. Here immunoSEQ multiplex PCR was the method, and the copy in TCRdb shows in-frame clones only, minus some. The table records tens of thousands of clones, around 96% of them present only once. Details on this clone: A junction boundary mismatches the germline segment, possibly from a read error.

The sequence came from a female donor with multiple sclerosis, enrolled in a pregnancy study. The sequences come from CD8+ T cells from peripheral blood mononuclear cells, collected after pregnancy.

Here the CDR3 DNA reads TGTGCCAGTAGTCTAGACAGGGGAAGGAAAGACATTCAGTACTTC. Translation: CASSLDRGRKDIQYF. The chain has TRBV19 and TRBJ2-4, with 8 bases fitting TRBD1. This CDR3 is built from 15 residues. Looked up from germline, CDR1 is LNHDA and CDR2 is SQIVND (reference sequence).